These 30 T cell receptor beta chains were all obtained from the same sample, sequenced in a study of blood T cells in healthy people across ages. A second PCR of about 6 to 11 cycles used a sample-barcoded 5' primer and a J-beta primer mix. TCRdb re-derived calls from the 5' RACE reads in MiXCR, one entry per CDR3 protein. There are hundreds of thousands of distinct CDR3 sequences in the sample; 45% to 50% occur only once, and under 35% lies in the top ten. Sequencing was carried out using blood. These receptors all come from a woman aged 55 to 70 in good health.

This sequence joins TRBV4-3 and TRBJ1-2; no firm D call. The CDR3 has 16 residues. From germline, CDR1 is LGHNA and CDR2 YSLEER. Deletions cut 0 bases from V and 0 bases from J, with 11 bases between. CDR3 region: CASSQDSAHSNYGYTF. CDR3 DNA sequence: TGCGCCAGCAGCCAAGATTCGGCACATTCTAACTATGGCTACACCTTC.

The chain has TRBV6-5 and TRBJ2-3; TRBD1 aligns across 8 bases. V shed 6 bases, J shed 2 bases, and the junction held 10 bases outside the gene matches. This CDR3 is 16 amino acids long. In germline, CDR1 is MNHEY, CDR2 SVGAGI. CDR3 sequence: CASRPGQGLITDTQYF. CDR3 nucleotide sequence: TGTGCCAGCAGACCCGGACAGGGCTTAATCACAGATACGCAGTATTTT.

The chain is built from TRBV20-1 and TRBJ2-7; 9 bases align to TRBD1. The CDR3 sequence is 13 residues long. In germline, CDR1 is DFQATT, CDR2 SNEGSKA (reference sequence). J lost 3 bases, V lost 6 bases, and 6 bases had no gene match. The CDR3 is CSAGQGELYEQYF. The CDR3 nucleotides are TGCAGTGCGGGACAGGGAGAACTCTACGAGCAGTACTTC.

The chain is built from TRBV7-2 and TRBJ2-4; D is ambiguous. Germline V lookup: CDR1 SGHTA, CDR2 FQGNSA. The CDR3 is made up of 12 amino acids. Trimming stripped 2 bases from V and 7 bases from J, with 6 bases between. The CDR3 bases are TGTGCCAGCAGCTTATTCCCGAACATTCAGTACTTC. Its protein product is CASSLFPNIQYF.

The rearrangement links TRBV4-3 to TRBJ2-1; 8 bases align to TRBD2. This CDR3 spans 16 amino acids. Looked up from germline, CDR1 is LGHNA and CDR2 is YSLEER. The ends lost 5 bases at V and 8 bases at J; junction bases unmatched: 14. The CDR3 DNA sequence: TGCGCCAGCAGCGACCACCGCGGACTAGCCTCCGATGAGCAGTTCTTC. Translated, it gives CASSDHRGLASDEQFF.

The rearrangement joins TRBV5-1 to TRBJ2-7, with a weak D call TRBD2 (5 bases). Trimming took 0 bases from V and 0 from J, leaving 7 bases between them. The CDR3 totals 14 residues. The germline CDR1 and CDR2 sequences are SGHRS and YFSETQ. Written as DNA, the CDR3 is TGCGCCAGCAGCTTGGAGCGGAGCTCCTACGAGCAGTACTTC. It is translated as CASSLERSSYEQYF.

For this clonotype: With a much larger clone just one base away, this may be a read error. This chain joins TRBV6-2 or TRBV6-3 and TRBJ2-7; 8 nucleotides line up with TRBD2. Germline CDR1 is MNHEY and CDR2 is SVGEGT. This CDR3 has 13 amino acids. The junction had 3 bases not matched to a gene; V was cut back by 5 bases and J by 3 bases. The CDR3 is CASSSGSHYEQYF. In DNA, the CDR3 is TGTGCCAGCAGTAGCGGGAGCCACTACGAGCAGTACTTC.

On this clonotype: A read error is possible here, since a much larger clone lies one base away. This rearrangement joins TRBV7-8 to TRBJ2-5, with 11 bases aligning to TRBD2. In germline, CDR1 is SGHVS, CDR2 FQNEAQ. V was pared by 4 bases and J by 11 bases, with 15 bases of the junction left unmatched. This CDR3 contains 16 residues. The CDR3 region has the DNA TGTGCCAGCAGCTCCCGTCCTAGCGGGAGGTACAATGAGCAGTACTTC. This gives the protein CASSSRPSGRYNEQYF.

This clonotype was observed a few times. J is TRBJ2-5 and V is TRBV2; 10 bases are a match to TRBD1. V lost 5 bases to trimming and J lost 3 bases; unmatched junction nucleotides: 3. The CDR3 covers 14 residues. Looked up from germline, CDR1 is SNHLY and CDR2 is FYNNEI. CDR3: CASSTGQGEETQYF. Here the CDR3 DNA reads TGTGCCAGCAGTACCGGACAGGGGGAAGAGACCCAGTACTTC.

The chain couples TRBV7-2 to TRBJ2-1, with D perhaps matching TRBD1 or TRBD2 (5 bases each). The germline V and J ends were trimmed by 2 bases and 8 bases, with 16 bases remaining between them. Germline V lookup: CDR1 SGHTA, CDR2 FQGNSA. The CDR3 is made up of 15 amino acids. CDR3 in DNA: TGTGCCAGCAGCTTAATGGGGCAGGGAGTCGATGAGCAGTTCTTC. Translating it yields CASSLMGQGVDEQFF.

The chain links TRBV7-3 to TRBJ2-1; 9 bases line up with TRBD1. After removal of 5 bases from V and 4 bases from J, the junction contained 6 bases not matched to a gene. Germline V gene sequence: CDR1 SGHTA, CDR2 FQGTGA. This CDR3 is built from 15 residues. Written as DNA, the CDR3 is TGTGCCAGCAGCCCCGGGACAGGGAGGTACAATGAGCAGTTCTTC. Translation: CASSPGTGRYNEQFF.

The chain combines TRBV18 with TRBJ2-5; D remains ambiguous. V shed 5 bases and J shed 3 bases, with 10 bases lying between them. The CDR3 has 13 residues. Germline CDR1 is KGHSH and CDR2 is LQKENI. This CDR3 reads CASSTDVKETQYF. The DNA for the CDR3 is TGTGCCAGCTCAACGGACGTTAAAGAGACCCAGTACTTC.

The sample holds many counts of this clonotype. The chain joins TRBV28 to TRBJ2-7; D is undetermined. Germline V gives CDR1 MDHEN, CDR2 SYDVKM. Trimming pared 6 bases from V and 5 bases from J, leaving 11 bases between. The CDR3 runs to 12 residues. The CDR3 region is CASSQGAHEQYF. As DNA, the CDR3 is TGTGCCAGCAGCCAAGGAGCCCACGAGCAGTACTTC.

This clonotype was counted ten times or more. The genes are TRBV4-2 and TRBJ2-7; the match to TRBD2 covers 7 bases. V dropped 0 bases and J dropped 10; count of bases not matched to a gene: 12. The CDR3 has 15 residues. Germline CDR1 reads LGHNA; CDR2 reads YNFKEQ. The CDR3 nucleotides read TGTGCCAGCAGCCAAGATCACCGGGAGGCACTCAACCAGTACTTC. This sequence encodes CASSQDHREALNQYF.

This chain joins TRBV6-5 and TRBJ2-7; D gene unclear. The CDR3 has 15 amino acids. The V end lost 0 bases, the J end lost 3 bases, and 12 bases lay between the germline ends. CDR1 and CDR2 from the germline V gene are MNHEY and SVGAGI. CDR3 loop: CASSYSAKWDYEQYF. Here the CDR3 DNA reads TGTGCCAGCAGTTACTCGGCGAAATGGGACTACGAGCAGTACTTC.

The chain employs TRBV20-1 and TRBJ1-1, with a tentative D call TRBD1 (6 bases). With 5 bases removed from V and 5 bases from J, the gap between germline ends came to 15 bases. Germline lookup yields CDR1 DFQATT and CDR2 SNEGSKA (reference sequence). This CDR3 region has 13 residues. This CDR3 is CSADLRGRTEAFF. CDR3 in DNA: TGCAGTGCTGATCTCAGGGGTAGGACTGAAGCTTTCTTT.

DNA for the CDR3: TGTGCCAGCAGCTTAATTAGGACTAGCGGGAGGGTTTACAATGAGCAGTTCTTC. This gives the protein CASSLIRTSGRVYNEQFF. The J gene is TRBJ2-1, the V gene TRBV7-9, with 15 bases fitting TRBD2. This CDR3 is built from 18 residues. V lost 2 bases, J lost 4 bases, and 6 bases stayed unmatched. Germline values: CDR1 SEHNR, CDR2 FQNEAQ (reference sequence).

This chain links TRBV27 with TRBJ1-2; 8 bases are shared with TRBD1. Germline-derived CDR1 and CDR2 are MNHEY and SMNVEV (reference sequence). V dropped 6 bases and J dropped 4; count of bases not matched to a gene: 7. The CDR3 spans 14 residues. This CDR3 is CASRSQGVGYGYTF. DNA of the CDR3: TGTGCCAGCAGATCACAGGGGGTGGGCTATGGCTACACCTTC.

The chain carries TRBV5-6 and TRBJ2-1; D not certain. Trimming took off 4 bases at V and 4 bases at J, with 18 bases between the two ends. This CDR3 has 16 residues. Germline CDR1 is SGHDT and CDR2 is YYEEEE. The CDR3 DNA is TGTGCCAGCAGCCTGAGAAAGGGAACGAGGTACAATGAGCAGTTCTTC. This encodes CASSLRKGTRYNEQFF.

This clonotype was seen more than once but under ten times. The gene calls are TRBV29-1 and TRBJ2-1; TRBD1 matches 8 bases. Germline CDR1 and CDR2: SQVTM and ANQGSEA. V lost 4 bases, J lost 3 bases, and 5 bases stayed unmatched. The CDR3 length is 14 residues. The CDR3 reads CSVADRVGYNEQFF. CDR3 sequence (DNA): TGCAGCGTTGCGGACAGGGTGGGCTACAATGAGCAGTTCTTC.

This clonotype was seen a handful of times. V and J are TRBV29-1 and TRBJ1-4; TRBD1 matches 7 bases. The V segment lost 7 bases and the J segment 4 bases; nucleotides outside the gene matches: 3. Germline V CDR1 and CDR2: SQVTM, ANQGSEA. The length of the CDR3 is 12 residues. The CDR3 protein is CSAGQVNEKLFF. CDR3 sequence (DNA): TGCAGCGCCGGACAGGTTAATGAAAAACTGTTTTTT.

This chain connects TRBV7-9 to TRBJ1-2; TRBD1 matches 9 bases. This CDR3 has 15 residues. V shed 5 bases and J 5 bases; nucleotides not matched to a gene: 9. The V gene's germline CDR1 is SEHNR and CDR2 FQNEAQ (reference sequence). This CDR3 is CASSRDRGSGYGYTF. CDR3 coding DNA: TGTGCCAGCAGCCGTGACAGGGGGTCAGGGTATGGCTACACCTTC.

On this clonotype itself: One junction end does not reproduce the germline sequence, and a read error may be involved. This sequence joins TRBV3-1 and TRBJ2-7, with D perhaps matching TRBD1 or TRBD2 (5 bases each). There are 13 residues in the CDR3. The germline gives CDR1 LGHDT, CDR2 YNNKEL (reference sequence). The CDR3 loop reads CASGQEPGSEQYF. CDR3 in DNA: TGTGCCAGCGGCCAAGAGCCAGGGAGCGAGCAGTACTTC.

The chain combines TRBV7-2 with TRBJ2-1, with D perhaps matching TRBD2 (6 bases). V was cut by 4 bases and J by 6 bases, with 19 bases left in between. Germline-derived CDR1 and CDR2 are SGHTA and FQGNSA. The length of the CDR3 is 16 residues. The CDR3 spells CASSSYLKKGGNEQFF. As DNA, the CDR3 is TGTGCCAGCAGCTCATACCTGAAGAAGGGAGGCAATGAGCAGTTCTTC.

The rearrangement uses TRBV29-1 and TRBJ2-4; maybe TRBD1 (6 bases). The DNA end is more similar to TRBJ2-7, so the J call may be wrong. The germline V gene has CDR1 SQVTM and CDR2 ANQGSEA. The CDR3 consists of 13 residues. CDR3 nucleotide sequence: TGCAGCGTTGGTGCCAGGGGCAAATACGAGCAGTACTTC. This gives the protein CSVGARGKYEQYF.

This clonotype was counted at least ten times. The CDR3, as DNA: TGTGCCAGCAGGGAATACAGTACAACTAATGAAAAACTGTTTTTT. Amino acids: CASREYSTTNEKLFF. The genes are TRBV12-3 or TRBV12-4 and TRBJ1-4; no clear D. CDR3 size: 15 residues. The ends were cut back, 6 bases at V and 0 bases at J, with 11 bases in the middle.

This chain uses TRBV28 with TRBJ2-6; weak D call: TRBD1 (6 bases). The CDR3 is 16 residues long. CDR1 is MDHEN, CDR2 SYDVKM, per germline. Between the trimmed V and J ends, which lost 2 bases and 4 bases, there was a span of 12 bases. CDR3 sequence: CASSLNTGSGANVLTF. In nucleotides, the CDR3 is TGTGCCAGCAGTTTAAATACAGGGTCCGGGGCCAACGTCCTGACTTTC.

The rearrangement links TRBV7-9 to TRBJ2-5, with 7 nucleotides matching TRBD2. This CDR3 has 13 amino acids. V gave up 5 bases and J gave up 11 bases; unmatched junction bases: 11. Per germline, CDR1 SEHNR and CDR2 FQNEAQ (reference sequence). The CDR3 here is CASSPRAEAGQYF. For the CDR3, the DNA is TGTGCCAGCAGCCCGCGGGCAGAAGCGGGGCAGTACTTC.

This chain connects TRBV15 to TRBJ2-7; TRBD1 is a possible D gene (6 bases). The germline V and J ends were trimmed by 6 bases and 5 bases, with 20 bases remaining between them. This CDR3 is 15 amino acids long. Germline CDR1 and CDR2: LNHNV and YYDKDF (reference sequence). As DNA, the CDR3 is TGTGCCACCAGGAAGCGTCTGGACAGAGTGGACGAGCAGTACTTC. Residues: CATRKRLDRVDEQYF.

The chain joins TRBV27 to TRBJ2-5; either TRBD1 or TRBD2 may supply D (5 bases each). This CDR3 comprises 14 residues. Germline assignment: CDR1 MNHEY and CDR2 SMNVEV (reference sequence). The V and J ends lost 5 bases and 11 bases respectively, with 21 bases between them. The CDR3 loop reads CASSADSGTREQYF. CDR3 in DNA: TGTGCCAGCAGTGCCGATTCCGGGACCAGAGAGCAGTACTTC.